This TCR beta chain was sequenced for a study of shared clonotypes between healthy human individuals. General study points: Sequencing of the sorted subsets was shown by rarefaction to be incomplete despite large depth.

Produced via immunoSEQ multiplex PCR; TCRdb's table is partial and in-frame only. The sample has around 990,000 clones, about 80% seen once. The CD4+ fraction was divided into a CD45RA+ naive subset and a CD45RA-negative memory subset. Germline V gene lookup returns CDR1 GTSNPN and CDR2 SVGIG (reference sequence). The CDR3 is 16 residues long. V dropped 4 bases and J dropped 2; count of bases not matched to a gene: 12. This clone was picked up many times. What it recognizes is unknown. Distinct nucleotide sequences in the sample also encode this CDR3. Input material: memory CD4+ T cells from PBMCs. The subset is: CD45RA-negative fraction. This TCR was sampled from a man younger than 35 in good health. Some clones in this sample may be carry-over from other donors' samples. The chain has TRBV30 and TRBJ2-7, with 9 bases aligning to TRBD1. The CDR3 DNA is TGTGCCTGGAAGGGACAGGGATGGGGGTTTGCCTACGAGCAGTACTTC. Translation gives CAWKGQGWGFAYEQYF.